Below, one T cell receptor (beta chain) is given with its context. The antigen is not known. This record comes from a study of T-cell memory formation after mild COVID-19. Looking at the study overall: TCR clusters mostly belonged to single donors. Whole-study results and caveats: Pre-infection memory showed some responding clones, and this suggested that cross-reactive memory joined.

Germline V gene lookup returns CDR1 SQVTM and CDR2 ANQGSEA. The CDR3 contains 12 residues. V was pared by 4 bases and J by 5 bases, with 10 bases between. Using its own MiXCR run on the 5' RACE reads, TCRdb lists one record per CDR3 protein. The sample lists hundreds of thousands of distinct CDR3 sequences; around 15% were seen once. Sample: PBMCs or a T cell subset sorted from them (not recorded which). This sequence joins TRBV29-1 and TRBJ2-3; possibly TRBD2 for D (6 bases). The source is a man aged 18 to 30 who had mild COVID-19 (a few samples of this study predate the infection). Cell type and time point are not known. CDR3 DNA sequence: TGCAGCGTTGGGAGGGCGGTAGATACGCAGTATTTT. It yields the protein CSVGRAVDTQYF.